This T cell receptor (beta chain) was captured in a study of blood T cell repertoires in COVID-19. Looked up from germline, CDR1 is SEHNR and CDR2 is FQNEAQ (reference sequence). The CDR3 runs 16 residues. The ends were cut back, 5 bases at V and 2 bases at J, with 13 bases in the middle. Under the authors' procedure: Estimates of nucleated cell counts were drawn from the amplification of reference gene primers. The data were produced by immunoSEQ multiplex PCR, yet TCRdb's version contains in-frame clones alone and is incomplete. V and J calls and clone size are given by that table; D and trimming were obtained from the DNA. The data show around 80,000 clones, roughly 90% seen once.

Sequences were obtained from peripheral blood. The chain joins TRBV7-9 to TRBJ2-6, with a tentative D call TRBD1 (6 bases). The origin of this receptor is a man aged 55 to 70 with acute or convalescent COVID-19. In DNA form, the CDR3 reads TGTGCCAGCAGCGCGCACAGGGACACTGGGGCCAACGTCCTGACTTTC. It encodes CASSAHRDTGANVLTF.